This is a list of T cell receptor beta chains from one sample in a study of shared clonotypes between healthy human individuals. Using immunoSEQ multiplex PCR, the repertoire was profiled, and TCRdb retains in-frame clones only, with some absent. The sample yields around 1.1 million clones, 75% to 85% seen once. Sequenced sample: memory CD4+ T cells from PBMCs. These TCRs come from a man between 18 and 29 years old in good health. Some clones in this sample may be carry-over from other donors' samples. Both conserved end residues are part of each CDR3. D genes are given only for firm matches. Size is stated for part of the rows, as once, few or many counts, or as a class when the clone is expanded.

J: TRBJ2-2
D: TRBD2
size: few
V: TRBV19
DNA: TGTGCCAGCAGAGCCGGGACTAGAAACACCGGGGAGCTGTTTTTT
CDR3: CASRAGTRNTGELFF

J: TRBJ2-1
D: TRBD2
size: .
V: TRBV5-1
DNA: TGCGCCAGCAGCTTGTCCCTGACTAGCGGGAAAGAGTTCTTC
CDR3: CASSLSLTSGKEFF

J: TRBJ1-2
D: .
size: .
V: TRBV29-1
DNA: TGCAGCGTTGGGACATCAAACTATGGCTACACCTTC
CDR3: CSVGTSNYGYTF

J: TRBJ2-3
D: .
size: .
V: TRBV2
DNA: TGTGCCAGCAGTGACCGGAGCGGAGATACGCAGTATTTT
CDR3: CASSDRSGDTQYF

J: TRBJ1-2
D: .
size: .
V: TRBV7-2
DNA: TGTGCCAGCAGCTCCGTGGGGCACTATGGCTACACCTTC
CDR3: CASSSVGHYGYTF

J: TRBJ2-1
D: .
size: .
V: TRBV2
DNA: TGTGCCAGCAGTGAATTTGTGGCGGGTGAGCAGTTCTTC
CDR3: CASSEFVAGEQFF

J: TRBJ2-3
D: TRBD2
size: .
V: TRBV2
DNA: TGTGCCAGCAGCGTGCCGGGACTAGCGGGCCTAGATACGCAGTATTTT
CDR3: CASSVPGLAGLDTQYF

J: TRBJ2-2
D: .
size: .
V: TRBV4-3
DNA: TGCGCCAGCAGCCAGCTCAGGGAGGGGGCCGGGGAGCTGTTTTTT
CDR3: CASSQLREGAGELFF

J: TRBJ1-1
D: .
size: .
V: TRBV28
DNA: TGTGCCAGCCACGGACCGGGAGACACTGAAGCTTTCTTT
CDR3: CASHGPGDTEAFF

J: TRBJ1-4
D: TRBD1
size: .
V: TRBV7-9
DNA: TGTGCCAGCAGCCCCGGGACAGGGGGCAGAAAACTGTTTTTT
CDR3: CASSPGTGGRKLFF